One sample yielded the 8 T cell receptor beta chains listed below, sequenced in a study of early T cells in non-severe SARS-CoV-2 infection. TCRdb processed the 5' RACE reads anew with MiXCR; each CDR3 protein has one entry. Here the sample spans around 33,000 distinct CDR3 sequences, 5.8% being singletons. The specimen sequenced was whole blood. The receptor source for this set is an adult who was a healthcare worker with PCR-confirmed SARS-CoV-2 infection or an uninfected control (not recorded which).

This clonotype occurred many times. The V and J genes are TRBV10-3 and TRBJ2-2; maybe TRBD2 (6 bases). The CDR3 loop spans 13 amino acids. V lost 3 bases and J lost 5, with 7 bases in between. CDR1 ENHRY and CDR2 SYGVKD come from the germline V gene. The CDR3 reads CAISERETGELFF. The CDR3 coding sequence is TGTGCCATCAGTGAACGGGAGACCGGGGAGCTGTTTTTT.

At least ten counts were recorded for this clonotype. CDR3 amino acids: CASSDTPGTSANEQFF. CDR3 sequence (DNA): TGTGCCAGCTCCGATACCCCCGGGACTAGCGCTAATGAGCAGTTCTTC. The rearrangement joins TRBV18 to TRBJ2-1; 10 bases match TRBD2. The CDR3 is 16 residues long. Losses at the gene ends were 6 bases for V and 7 bases for J; bases not matched to a gene: 12. Germline CDR1 reads KGHSH; CDR2 reads LQKENI.

In this sample, this clonotype turned up many times. The chain joins TRBV11-2 to TRBJ2-3; the match to TRBD1 covers 8 bases. The junction had 7 bases not matched to a gene; V was cut back by 5 bases and J by 0 bases. The germline CDR1 and CDR2 sequences are SGHAT and FQNNGV. The CDR3 extends over 16 amino acids. The CDR3 loop reads CASSLGQGLSTDTQYF. The DNA of the CDR3 is TGTGCCAGCAGCCTCGGACAGGGTCTAAGCACAGATACGCAGTATTTT. Variable domain in full (rest from reference TRBV11-2 and TRBJ2-3): EAGVAQSPRYKIIEKRQSVAFWCNPISGHATLYWYQQILGQGPKLLIQFQNNGVVDDSQLPKDRFSAERLKGVDSTLKIQPAKLEDSAVYLCASSLGQGLSTDTQYFGPGTRLTVL.

The table lists this clonotype with many counts. The rearrangement joins TRBV6-4 to TRBJ2-2; tentative D call: TRBD2 (5 bases). Germline V gene lookup returns CDR1 MRHNA and CDR2 SNTAGT. CDR3 length: 14 amino acids. V dropped 0 bases and J dropped 3 bases, with 5 bases sitting between them. The CDR3 DNA is TGTGCCAGCAGTGACTCGAGGGACACCGGGGAGCTGTTTTTT. Residues: CASSDSRDTGELFF.

Points on this clonotype: One base away lies a much larger clone, so this may be a sequencing read error. The gene calls are TRBV13 and TRBJ1-5, with 8 bases fitting TRBD1. CDR1 PRHDT and CDR2 FYEKMQ come from the germline V gene (reference sequence). CDR3 size: 14 residues. V was pared by 8 bases and J by 4 bases, with 7 bases of the junction left unmatched. The CDR3 DNA reads TGTGCCAGCGGCCACCGACAGGGGAATCAGCCCCAGCATTTT. It codes for CASGHRQGNQPQHF.

Only a few counts were recorded for this clonotype. The chain has TRBV30 and TRBJ1-3; D is possibly TRBD1 (5 bases). Germline V gives CDR1 GTSNPN, CDR2 SVGIG (reference sequence). V lost 5 bases to trimming and J lost 0 bases, with 11 bases between them. The CDR3 is made up of 14 amino acids. CDR3 in DNA: TGTGCCTGGCGACGGGGGGTCTCTGGAAACACCATATATTTT. As protein: CAWRRGVSGNTIYF.

This clonotype was found many times. The chain employs TRBV10-1 and TRBJ2-1; 7 bases agree with TRBD1. This CDR3 contains 14 residues. Germline assignment: CDR1 WNHNN and CDR2 SYGVQD (reference sequence). The J segment lost 6 bases and the V segment lost 9 bases, leaving 11 bases of the junction unmatched. This CDR3 is CARATGQGVNEQFF. The CDR3 bases are TGCGCCAGGGCCACAGGGCAGGGGGTCAATGAGCAGTTCTTC.

This clonotype was picked up many times. The genes are TRBV11-3 and TRBJ2-2, with D uncertain. Germline-derived CDR1 and CDR2 are SGHNT and YENEEA. The CDR3 contains 14 residues. Trimming left V 5 bases short and J 4 bases short, with 11 bases between. CDR3 DNA: TGTGCCAGCAGCCCCACGAGCTTCACCGGGGAGCTGTTTTTT. It is translated as CASSPTSFTGELFF. The full variable domain, rest sourced from reference TRBV11-3 and TRBJ2-2, is EAGVVQSPRYKIIEKKQPVAFWCNPISGHNTLYWYLQNLGQGPELLIRYENEEAVDDSQLPKDRFSAERLKGVDSTLKIQPAELGDSAVYLCASSPTSFTGELFFGEGSRLTVL.